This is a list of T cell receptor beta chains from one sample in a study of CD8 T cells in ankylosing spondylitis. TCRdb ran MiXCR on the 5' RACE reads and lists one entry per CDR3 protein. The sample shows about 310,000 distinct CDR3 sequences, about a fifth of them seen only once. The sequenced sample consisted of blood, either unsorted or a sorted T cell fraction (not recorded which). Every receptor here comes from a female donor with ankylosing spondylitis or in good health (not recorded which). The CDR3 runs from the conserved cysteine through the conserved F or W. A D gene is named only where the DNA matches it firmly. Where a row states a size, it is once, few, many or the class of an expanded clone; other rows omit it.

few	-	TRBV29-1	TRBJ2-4	TGCAGCGTTGGGACTACCAAAAACATTCAGTACTTC	CSVGTTKNIQYF
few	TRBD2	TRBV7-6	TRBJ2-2	TGTGCCAGCAGCTTGACTAGCGAGAACACCGGGGAGCTGTTTTTT	CASSLTSENTGELFF
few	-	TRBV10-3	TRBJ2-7	TGTGCCATCAGATCCGACCGCAACTACGAGCAGTACTTC	CAIRSDRNYEQYF
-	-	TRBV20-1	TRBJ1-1	TGCAGTGCTAATAGCCCAGGGAACACTGAAGCTTTCTTT	CSANSPGNTEAFF
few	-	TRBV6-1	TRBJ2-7	TGTGCCAGCAGTCCCCACCGGGGAGGATACGAGCAGTACTTC	CASSPHRGGYEQYF
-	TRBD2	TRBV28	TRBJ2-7	TGTGCCAGCAGTTACCCCTACCTGGGCGGGAGCGGTTCCTACGAGCAGTACTTC	CASSYPYLGGSGSYEQYF
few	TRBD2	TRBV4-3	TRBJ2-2	TGCGCCAGCAGCCAGAGCGGGGTTAACACCGGGGAGCTGTTTTTT	CASSQSGVNTGELFF
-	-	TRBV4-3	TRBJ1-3	TGCGCCAGCAGCCGCATAACGGGGGGGGCGTCCTCTGGAAACACCATATATTTT	CASSRITGGASSGNTIYF
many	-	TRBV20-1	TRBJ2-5	TGCAGTGCTAGACAGGATGGGGAGACCCAGTACTTC	CSARQDGETQYF
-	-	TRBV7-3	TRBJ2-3	TGTGCCAGCAGCCCCCACGGTCGCGCTAGCACAGATACGCAGTATTTT	CASSPHGRASTDTQYF
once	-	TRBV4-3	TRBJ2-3	TGCGCCAGCAGCCAAGAGAGGGGAGGCTGCATAGATACGCAGTATTTT	CASSQERGGCIDTQYF
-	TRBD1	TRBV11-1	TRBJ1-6	TGTGCCAGCAGCTTGACCGGCGGGACAGGGACTATATTGGGGTCACCCCTCCACTTT	CASSLTGGTGTILGSPLHF
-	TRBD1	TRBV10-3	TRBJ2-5	TGTGCCATCAGGGGCAGGGGGCCGGTAGAGACCCAGTACTTC	CAIRGRGPVETQYF
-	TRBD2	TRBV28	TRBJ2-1	TGTGCCACCATGCGGGGGGGGAGCTCCTACAATGAGCAGTTCTTC	CATMRGGSSYNEQFF
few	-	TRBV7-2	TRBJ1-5	TGTGCCAGCAGCCCCCAGCGGGGGGGCTTGAGCAATCAGCCCCAGCATTTT	CASSPQRGGLSNQPQHF
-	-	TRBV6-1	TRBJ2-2	TGTGCCAGCAGTCCCTCAGAGGGGGGCTTGTCCGGGGAGCTGTTTTTT	CASSPSEGGLSGELFF
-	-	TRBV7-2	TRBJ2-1	TGTGCCAGCAGCTTAGTTACCACTTTCAATGAGCAGTTCTTC	CASSLVTTFNEQFF
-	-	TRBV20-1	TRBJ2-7	TGCAGTGCCCGGACACCTACCTACGAGCAGTACTTC	CSARTPTYEQYF
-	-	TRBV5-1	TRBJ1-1	TGCGCCAGCAGCTTGGACACGATGAACACTGAAGCTTTCTTT	CASSLDTMNTEAFF
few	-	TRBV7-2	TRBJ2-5	TGTGCCAGCAGCCTCATCTGGGGGCCCCAAGAGACCCAGTACTTC	CASSLIWGPQETQYF
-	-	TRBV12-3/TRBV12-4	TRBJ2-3	TGTGCCAGCAGTTGGGGGGGCACAGATACGCAGTATTTT	CASSWGGTDTQYF
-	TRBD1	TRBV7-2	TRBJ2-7	TGTGCCAGCAGCACCGACAGGGCGGTGGAAGAGCAGTACTTC	CASSTDRAVEEQYF
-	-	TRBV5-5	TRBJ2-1	TGTGCCAGCAGCTTCTTCCGGGCTGCCGATGAGCAGTTCTTC	CASSFFRAADEQFF
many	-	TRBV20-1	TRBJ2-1	TGCAGTGCCCCCGTGGGGCTAGTCGATGAGCAGTTCTTC	CSAPVGLVDEQFF
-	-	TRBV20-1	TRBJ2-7	TGCAGTGCTAACCCGGACGCAGACGAGCAGTACTTC	CSANPDADEQYF
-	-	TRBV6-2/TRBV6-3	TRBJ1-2	TGTGCCAGCAGCCCGGAAGAAGTCCTCAGACACTATGGCTACACCTTC	CASSPEEVLRHYGYTF
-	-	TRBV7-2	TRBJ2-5	TGTGCCAGCAGCTTTGGAGCGGCCCTGGGGGAGACCCAGTACTTC	CASSFGAALGETQYF
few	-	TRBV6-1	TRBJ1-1	TGTGCCAGCCGCCCAGGGTTAAACCTGAACACTGAAGCTTTCTTT	CASRPGLNLNTEAFF
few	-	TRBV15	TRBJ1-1	TGTGCCACCAGCAGAGATTTTGGAGGGACTGAAGCTTTCTTT	CATSRDFGGTEAFF
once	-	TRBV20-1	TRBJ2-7	TGCAGTGCTACCGCGGGGCCGAGCGAGCAGTACTTC	CSATAGPSEQYF
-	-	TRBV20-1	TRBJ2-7	TGCAGTGCTAGAGATCCAGGACTGTTATACGAGCAGTACTTC	CSARDPGLLYEQYF
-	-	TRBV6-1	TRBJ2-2	TGTGCCAGCAGTGACGTATACCGGTCGAACACCGGGGAGCTGTTTTTT	CASSDVYRSNTGELFF
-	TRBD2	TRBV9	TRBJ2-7	TGTGCCAGCAGCCCCCGCCTAGCGGGAGTGGGGGCCTACGAGCAGTACTTC	CASSPRLAGVGAYEQYF
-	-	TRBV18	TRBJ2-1	TGTGCCAGCTCACCCCAGAATGAGCAGTTCTTC	CASSPQNEQFF
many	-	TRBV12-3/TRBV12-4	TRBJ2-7	TGTGCCAGCAGTTACACTAGGCTTCCCTACGAGCAGTACTTC	CASSYTRLPYEQYF
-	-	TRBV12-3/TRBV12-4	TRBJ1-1	TGTGCCAGCAGACCGGGGCTCATGAACACTGAAGCTTTCTTT	CASRPGLMNTEAFF
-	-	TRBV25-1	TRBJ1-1	TGTGCCAGCAGTGAAACAGGGAGGAGGTACACTGAAGCTTTCTTT	CASSETGRRYTEAFF
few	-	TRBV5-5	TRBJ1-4	TGTGCCAGCAGCCGCGCGACAGCCTTTGAAAAACTGTTTTTT	CASSRATAFEKLFF
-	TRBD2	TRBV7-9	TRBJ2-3	TGTGCCAGCAGCTTGGGGACTAGCGGGAGCACCCCAGATACGCAGTATTTT	CASSLGTSGSTPDTQYF
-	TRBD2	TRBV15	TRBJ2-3	TGTGCCACCAGCAGAGGCCCCAGGGCTAGCGGCCGCACAGATACGCAGTATTTT	CATSRGPRASGRTDTQYF
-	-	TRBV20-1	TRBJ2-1	TGCAGTGCTAGAGTGACAGGACGGTACTACAATGAGCAGTTCTTC	CSARVTGRYYNEQFF
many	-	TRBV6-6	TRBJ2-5	TGTGCCAGCAGTTACCGGGAGACCCAGTACTTC	CASSYRETQYF
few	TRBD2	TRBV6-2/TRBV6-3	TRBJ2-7	TGTGCCAGCAGCGGTCTTGGGCCTTCCGGGACTAGCCGCAGCGAGCAGTACTTC	CASSGLGPSGTSRSEQYF
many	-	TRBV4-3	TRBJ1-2	TGCGCCAGCAGCCAAGATCGTGGGGCGCGATTAAATGGCTACACCTTC	CASSQDRGARLNGYTF
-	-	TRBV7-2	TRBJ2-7	TGTGCCAGCAGCTCAGGGCGGGGTTACGAGCAGTACTTC	CASSSGRGYEQYF
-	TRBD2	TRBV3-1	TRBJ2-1	TGTGCCAGCAGCCAAGCTGTACCGGGACTAGCGGGTGAGCAGTTCTTC	CASSQAVPGLAGEQFF
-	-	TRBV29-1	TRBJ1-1	TGCAGCGTTCAGGCGGGAGGGAGCACTGAAGCTTTCTTT	CSVQAGGSTEAFF
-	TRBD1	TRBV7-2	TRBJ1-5	TGTGCCAGCAGCAAAGACAGGGGGCAGCCCCAGCATTTT	CASSKDRGQPQHF
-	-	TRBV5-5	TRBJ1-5	TGTGCCAGCAGCTTCGAGGGTCGCAATCAGCCCCAGCATTTT	CASSFEGRNQPQHF
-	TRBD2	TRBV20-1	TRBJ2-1	TGCAGTGCGCGGGTCCTTAGCGGGAGGGCCTACAATGAGCAGTTCTTC	CSARVLSGRAYNEQFF